The source of this T cell receptor beta chain is a study of cytomegalovirus exposure and HLA in healthy donors. The CDR3 extends over 15 amino acids. Germline V gene data show CDR1 as SGHVS and CDR2 as FNYEAQ. V lost 7 bases and J lost 1; bases outside the gene matches: 9. The primer mix had 60 Vbeta and 13 Jbeta primers. Sequencing used immunoSEQ multiplex PCR; TCRdb keeps in-frame clones, though not all of them. The table lists about 140,000 clones, 75% to 85% of them singletons. The chain uses TRBV7-6 and TRBJ2-5; 7 nucleotides align to TRBD2. The source is a middle-aged man in good health and CMV-seronegative. The sample comprised PBMCs. CDR3 DNA sequence: TGTGCCAGCACCCCCTTCGGGAGGCCCCAAGAGACCCAGTACTTC. This translates into CASTPFGRPQETQYF.